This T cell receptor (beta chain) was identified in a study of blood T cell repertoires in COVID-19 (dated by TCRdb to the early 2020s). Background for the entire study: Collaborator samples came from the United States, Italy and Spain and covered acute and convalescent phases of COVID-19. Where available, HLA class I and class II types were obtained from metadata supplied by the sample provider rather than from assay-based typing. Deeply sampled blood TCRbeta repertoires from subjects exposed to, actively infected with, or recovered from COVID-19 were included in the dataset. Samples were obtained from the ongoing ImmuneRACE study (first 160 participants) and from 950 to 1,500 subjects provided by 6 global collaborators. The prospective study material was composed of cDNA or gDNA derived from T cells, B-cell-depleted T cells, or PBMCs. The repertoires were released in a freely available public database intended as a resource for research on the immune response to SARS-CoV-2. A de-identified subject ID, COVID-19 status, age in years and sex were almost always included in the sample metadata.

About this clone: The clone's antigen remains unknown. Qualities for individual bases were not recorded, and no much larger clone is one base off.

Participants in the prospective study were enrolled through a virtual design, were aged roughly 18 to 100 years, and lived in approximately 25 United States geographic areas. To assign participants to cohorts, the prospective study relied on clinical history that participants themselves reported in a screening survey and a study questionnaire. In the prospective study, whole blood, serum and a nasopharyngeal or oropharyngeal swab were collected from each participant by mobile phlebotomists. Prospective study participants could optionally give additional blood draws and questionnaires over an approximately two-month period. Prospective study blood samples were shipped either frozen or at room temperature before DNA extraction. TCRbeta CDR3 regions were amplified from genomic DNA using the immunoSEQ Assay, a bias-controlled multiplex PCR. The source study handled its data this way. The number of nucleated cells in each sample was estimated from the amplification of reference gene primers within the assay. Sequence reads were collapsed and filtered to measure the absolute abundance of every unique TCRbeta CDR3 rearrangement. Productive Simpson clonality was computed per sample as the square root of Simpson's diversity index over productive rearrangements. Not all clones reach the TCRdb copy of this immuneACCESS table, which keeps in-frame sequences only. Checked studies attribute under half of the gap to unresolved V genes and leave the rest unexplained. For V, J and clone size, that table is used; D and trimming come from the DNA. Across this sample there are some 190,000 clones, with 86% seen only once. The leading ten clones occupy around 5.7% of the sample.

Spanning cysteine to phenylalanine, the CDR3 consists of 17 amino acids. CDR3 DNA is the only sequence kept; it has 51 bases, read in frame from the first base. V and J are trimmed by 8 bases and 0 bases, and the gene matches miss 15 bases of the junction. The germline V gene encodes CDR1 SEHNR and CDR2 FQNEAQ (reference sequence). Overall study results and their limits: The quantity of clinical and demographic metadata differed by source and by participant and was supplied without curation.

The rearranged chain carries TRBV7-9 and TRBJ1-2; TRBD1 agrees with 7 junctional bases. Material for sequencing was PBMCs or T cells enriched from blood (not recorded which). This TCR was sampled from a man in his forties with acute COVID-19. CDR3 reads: CASYLSGGGRSNYGYTF. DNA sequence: TGTGCCAGCTACCTCTCGGGAGGGGGCCGTTCTAACTATGGCTACACCTTC.